This TCR beta chain derives from a study of OX40 agonist ivuxolimab in advanced cancers. Study-level background: Dose-escalation patients were diagnosed with hepatocellular carcinoma, melanoma, renal cell cancer or head and neck cancer.

Per the germline V gene, CDR1 is SEHNR and CDR2 is FQNEAQ (reference sequence). There are 13 residues in the CDR3. Trimming left V 1 base short and J 6 bases short, with 9 bases between. This clone was seen more than once but under ten times. Its matching antigen is unknown. Systemic immunosuppression or autoimmune disease history was grounds to exclude patients. The protocol was immunoSEQ multiplex PCR, while the TCRdb copy is restricted to in-frame clones and leaves out a portion. The table shows some 10,000 clones, with roughly two thirds occurring only once. The study's findings and limits: In the 0.1-3.0 mg/kg groups, partial responders showed among the lowest expansion.

The clonotype comes from an adult with an advanced solid tumor such as melanoma, head and neck, liver or kidney cancer. The sample consisted of CD4+ or CD8+ T cells sorted from blood, taken in a trial of the OX40 agonist ivuxolimab. The chain recombines TRBV7-9 with TRBJ1-1; D unresolved. The CDR3 sequence: CASSLVGYAEAFF. CDR3 bases: TGTGCCAGCAGCTTAGTGGGGTACGCTGAAGCTTTCTTT.